This is a list of T cell receptor beta chains from one sample in a study of cytomegalovirus exposure and HLA in healthy donors. TCRdb's table, derived via immunoSEQ multiplex PCR, lists solely in-frame clones and lacks some. The sample shows 95,000 to 110,000 clones, around 77% of them seen only once. Material for sequencing was PBMCs. All receptors derive from a man aged 50 to 60 in good health and CMV-seropositive. Each CDR3 is given with its conserved first and last residue. Each record gives: V gene, D gene, J gene, clone size, CDR3 DNA, CDR3 protein. The D gene is left open where the match is weak. Expanded clones are given a class, and other clones once, few, many or no size at all.

>TRBV7-9|TRBD1|TRBJ2-7|-
TGTGCCAGCAGCTTCACCCCTTCCGGGACAGGGATTTTAGAGCAGTACTTC
CASSFTPSGTGILEQYF
>TRBV29-1|-|TRBJ2-5|-
TGCAGCGTTGATTGGCAGGGGATGCAGACCCAGTACTTC
CSVDWQGMQTQYF
>TRBV2|TRBD1|TRBJ2-2|-
TGTGCCAGCAGGGAACAGGGGGCGCGGACCGGGGAGCTGTTTTTT
CASREQGARTGELFF
>TRBV5-1|-|TRBJ2-7|-
TGCGCCAGCGGCGATAGCCGTTCCTACGGGCAGTACTTC
CASGDSRSYGQYF
>TRBV5-5|TRBD1|TRBJ1-1|-
TGTGCCAGCAGCTTGGGTCCGCGGAGGGGGCGGGTGAACACTGAAGCTTTCTTT
CASSLGPRRGRVNTEAFF
>TRBV10-3|-|TRBJ2-4|-
TGTGCCATCAGTGATGGAGGGGTGGACATTCAGTACTTC
CAISDGGVDIQYF
>TRBV7-9|-|TRBJ2-1|-
TGTGCCAGTAGCTTAGCGGAGGGGATATGCTTCTTC
CASSLAEGICFF
>TRBV7-9|-|TRBJ2-7|-
TGTGCCAGCAGCTTAAGTGGCGGGACGGGCTACGAGCAGTACTTC
CASSLSGGTGYEQYF
>TRBV28|TRBD1|TRBJ1-1|-
TGTGCCAGCAGTTTAAGACAGGGGGCGGACACTGAAGCTTTCTTT
CASSLRQGADTEAFF
>TRBV7-2|TRBD2|TRBJ2-1|-
TGTGCCAGCAGCTTCGGGACTAGCGGGACCTACAATGAGCAGTTCTTC
CASSFGTSGTYNEQFF
>TRBV10-3|TRBD1|TRBJ1-2|once
TGTGCCTCGCGACAGGGAAACTATGGCTACACCTTC
CASRQGNYGYTF
>TRBV5-6|TRBD2|TRBJ2-7|-
TGTGCCAGCAGCTTGGGATTGGGGGGGAGGTCCTACGAGCAGTACTTC
CASSLGLGGRSYEQYF
>TRBV5-1|-|TRBJ2-7|-
TGCGCCAGCAGCGCATCGACGGGCGGAGGGTACTACGAGCAGTACTTC
CASSASTGGGYYEQYF
>TRBV7-9|-|TRBJ2-3|-
TGTGCCAGCAGCTTAGTTGTGGGAGTAGGAGCAGATACGCAGTATTTT
CASSLVVGVGADTQYF
>TRBV5-1|TRBD2|TRBJ2-5|-
TGCGCCAGCAGCTTGCAGATTAGGACTAGCGGGACCGAGACCCAGTACTTC
CASSLQIRTSGTETQYF
>TRBV5-1|-|TRBJ2-7|-
TGCGCCAGCAGCTTGGATCCGGGATCCTCCTACGAGCAGTACTTC
CASSLDPGSSYEQYF
>TRBV28|-|TRBJ1-2|few
TGTGCCAGCAGCCCCCAGGGGTTTGCTAGCTACACCTTC
CASSPQGFASYTF
>TRBV9|TRBD2|TRBJ2-1|-
TGTGCCAGCAGCGTAAGCGGGAGTTATTACAATGAGCAGTTCTTC
CASSVSGSYYNEQFF
>TRBV10-3|-|TRBJ2-7|-
TGTGCCATCAGTGAGCCATCCTACGAGCAGTACTTC
CAISEPSYEQYF
>TRBV18|-|TRBJ1-1|-
TGTGCCAGCTCACCTGAGGGACTCACTGAAGCTTTCTTT
CASSPEGLTEAFF
>TRBV10-3|-|TRBJ2-7|-
TGTGCCACCACAGACGCGAGCTCCTACGAGCAGTACTTC
CATTDASSYEQYF
>TRBV18|-|TRBJ2-1|-
TGTGCCAGCTCACCTACGGACAAATACAATGAGCAGTTCTTC
CASSPTDKYNEQFF
>TRBV19|TRBD1|TRBJ2-1|-
TGTGCCAGTACCCGCGGGACAGGGCTCTACAATGAGCAGTTCTTC
CASTRGTGLYNEQFF
>TRBV27|TRBD1|TRBJ2-7|-
TGTGCCAGCAGTTCCGGGACAGCCCTATTCAATAAGCAGTACTTC
CASSSGTALFNKQYF
>TRBV28|TRBD1|TRBJ2-7|-
TGTGCCAGCAGTCCACCACTAGGGACAGGCTCCTACGAGCAGTACTTC
CASSPPLGTGSYEQYF
>TRBV7-2|-|TRBJ2-7|-
TGTGCCAGCAGCTTAGAGCTTTTTTACGAGCAGTACTTC
CASSLELFYEQYF
>TRBV27|TRBD1|TRBJ1-4|-
TGTGCCAGCAGTTTAAGGGGTCGGGACAGGGGACTGTTTTTT
CASSLRGRDRGLFF
>TRBV28|TRBD1|TRBJ2-7|-
TGTGCCAGCAGTGATACAGGGGTAGAGCAGTACTTC
CASSDTGVEQYF
>TRBV21-1|-|TRBJ2-7|-
TGTGCCAGCGGGGGCAGGGAGTCCTACGAGCAGTACTTC
CASGGRESYEQYF
>TRBV11-3|-|TRBJ2-7|-
TGTGCCAGCAGCTTGCGGACAGTGGGATACGAGCAGTACTTC
CASSLRTVGYEQYF
>TRBV6-6|-|TRBJ1-4|once
TGTGCCAGCAGAGACTCGCCGGAGGGCGAAAAACTGTTTTTT
CASRDSPEGEKLFF
>TRBV18|TRBD1|TRBJ2-7|-
TGTGCCAGCTCACCACCATCGACAGGGATGGCCGAGCAGTACTTC
CASSPPSTGMAEQYF
>TRBV29-1|TRBD2|TRBJ2-3|-
TGCAGCGTTGAAGTTTTTATTGCGGGGGGCCCGCCGTATTTT
CSVEVFIAGGPPYF
>TRBV10-3|TRBD2|TRBJ2-1|-
TGTGCCATCAGTTCCTCGACTAGCGATGAGCAGTTCTTC
CAISSSTSDEQFF
>TRBV29-1|TRBD2|TRBJ2-7|-
TGCAGCGTTGCGCTAGCGGGAGGGGGGTACGAGCAGTACTTC
CSVALAGGGYEQYF
>TRBV7-2|TRBD2|TRBJ2-3|-
TGTGCCAGCAGCCTCAGAGCGCTAGCGGGAGGGCGGGACACAGATACGCAGTATTTT
CASSLRALAGGRDTDTQYF
>TRBV4-1|TRBD1|TRBJ1-2|-
TGCGCCAGCAGTAAACTACCGGGACAGGATGGCTACACCTTC
CASSKLPGQDGYTF
>TRBV29-1|TRBD1|TRBJ1-2|-
TGCAGCGTATACAATACAGGGGTTAACTATGGCTACACCTTC
CSVYNTGVNYGYTF
>TRBV18|TRBD1|TRBJ2-5|-
TGTGCCAGCTCACCACTGAGGACAGGGAAAGAGACCCAGTACTTC
CASSPLRTGKETQYF
>TRBV14|-|TRBJ2-7|-
TGTGCCAGCAGCCAAGGGGCCCAGGACGAGCAGTACTTC
CASSQGAQDEQYF
>TRBV11-2|TRBD1|TRBJ2-6|few
TGTGCCAGCAGCGACTTGGGACAGGGACGTGGGGCCAACGTCCTGACTTTC
CASSDLGQGRGANVLTF
>TRBV7-3|-|TRBJ2-3|-
TGTGCCAGCAGCCCCTCCCTGGGGAGTGGGGATACGCAGTATTTT
CASSPSLGSGDTQYF
>TRBV19|TRBD2|TRBJ2-1|-
TGTGCCAGTAAAAGCGGGAGGGTCTACAATGAGCAGTTCTTC
CASKSGRVYNEQFF
>TRBV7-3|TRBD2|TRBJ2-3|-
TGTGCCAGCACTAGGGGACTAGCCACAGATACGCAGTATTTT
CASTRGLATDTQYF
>TRBV7-6|-|TRBJ2-2|few
TGTGCCAGCAGCTTAGCGGGGGAGGTCGGGGAGCTGTTTTTT
CASSLAGEVGELFF